One sample yielded the 30 T cell receptor beta chains listed below, sequenced in a study of T cell repertoires in cytomegalovirus infection. TCRdb reprocessed the reads via MiXCR and lists one record per CDR3 protein. The sample consists of about 890,000 distinct CDR3 sequences, roughly 31% of them appearing once. No antigens are known for them. The specimen comprised cultured CD8+ T cells from PBMCs, sampled from culture after CMV antigen stimulation. These receptors all stem from a human donor in good health (CMV status not recorded). Some clones in this sample may be carry-over from other donors' samples.

For the CDR3, the DNA is TGCGCCAGCAGCCAAGACTACGACAGCAATGAGCAGTTCTTC. Its translation: CASSQDYDSNEQFF. The J gene is TRBJ2-1, the V gene TRBV4-3; D might be TRBD1 (5 bases). This CDR3 is built from 14 residues. Trimming shortened V by 0 bases and J by 6 bases, and 9 bases separated the two germline ends. CDR1 LGHNA and CDR2 YSLEER come from the germline V gene.

This clonotype has just a few counts. The chain combines TRBV15 with TRBJ2-1; 9 bases match TRBD1. Germline V lookup: CDR1 LNHNV, CDR2 YYDKDF (reference sequence). The CDR3 is 16 residues long. Unmatched junction bases numbered 10, after V lost 6 bases and J lost 4 bases. DNA of the CDR3: TGTGCCACCAGGCGGCCGGGACAGGGATTATACAATGAGCAGTTCTTC. Protein sequence: CATRRPGQGLYNEQFF.

This chain uses TRBV7-6 with TRBJ2-2, with TRBD1 matching 7 bases. This CDR3 is 15 amino acids long. J lost 6 bases, V lost 6 bases, and 10 bases had no gene match. From germline, CDR1 is SGHVS and CDR2 FNYEAQ. This CDR3 reads CASSLRSQGAGELFF. DNA for the CDR3: TGTGCCAGCAGTTTACGATCCCAGGGGGCCGGGGAGCTGTTTTTT.

V and J are TRBV12-3 or TRBV12-4 and TRBJ2-5, with 8 bases aligning to TRBD1. The length of the CDR3 is 14 residues. After removal of 7 bases from V and 4 bases from J, the junction contained 8 bases not matched to a gene. The CDR3 is CASNIQGGRETQYF. CDR3 coding DNA: TGTGCCAGCAATATACAGGGGGGTCGAGAGACCCAGTACTTC.

The chain uses TRBV27 and TRBJ1-5, with D possibly TRBD1 on 5 matching bases. Germline values: CDR1 MNHEY, CDR2 SMNVEV (reference sequence). The length of the CDR3 is 14 residues. The V gene lost 0 bases and the J gene lost 5 bases, with 8 bases spanning the gap. In DNA form, the CDR3 reads TGTGCCAGCAGTTTATCCAGGGAGGATCAGCCCCAGCATTTT. Residues: CASSLSREDQPQHF.

At least ten counts were recorded for this clonotype. CDR3 sequence (DNA): TGTGCCAGCAGCTTAGCTAGCGGGGATGAGCAGTTCTTC. It is translated as CASSLASGDEQFF. The gene calls are TRBV7-8 and TRBJ2-1, with 8 nucleotides matching TRBD2. Germline CDR1 SGHVS, CDR2 FQNEAQ. The V and J ends lost 0 bases and 8 bases, in that order; junction bases with no gene match: 0. CDR3 length: 13 residues.

This clonotype was observed a few times. The chain links TRBV19 to TRBJ1-3; TRBD1 is a possible D gene (5 bases). Germline V gives CDR1 LNHDA, CDR2 SQIVND (reference sequence). There are 13 residues in the CDR3. The V gene lost 11 bases and the J gene lost 0 bases, with 11 bases spanning the gap. As DNA, the CDR3 is TGTGCCTCCATAGGGGCCTCTGGAAACACCATATATTTT. Its protein is CASIGASGNTIYF.

This chain links TRBV7-9 with TRBJ1-2; D is uncertain. The CDR3 covers 18 residues. Germline CDR1 SEHNR, CDR2 FQNEAQ (reference sequence). V gave up 1 base and J gave up 1 base, with 19 bases separating them. The CDR3 DNA reads as TGTGCCAGCAGCTTAGACCACAGTGAGGCCCCCGTTAACTATGGCTACACCTTC. Protein product: CASSLDHSEAPVNYGYTF.

This clonotype came up once. The chain links TRBV10-3 to TRBJ2-1; a possible D gene is TRBD2 (5 bases). CDR1 and CDR2 (germline): ENHRY, SYGVKD. Trimming shortened V by 3 bases and J by 0 bases, and 9 bases separated the two germline ends. The CDR3 has 15 residues. Here the CDR3 DNA reads TGTGCCATCAGTGACCCGGGGAGCTCCTACAATGAGCAGTTCTTC. This encodes CAISDPGSSYNEQFF.

The rearrangement uses TRBV20-1 and TRBJ2-1; D remains ambiguous. Germline assignment: CDR1 DFQATT and CDR2 SNEGSKA (reference sequence). The CDR3 consists of 12 residues. The ends were cut back, 5 bases at V and 4 bases at J, with 9 bases in the middle. The CDR3 spells CSASQIYNEQFF. CDR3 DNA sequence: TGCAGTGCTTCGCAGATTTACAATGAGCAGTTCTTC.

This clonotype has just a few counts. This chain links TRBV6-1 with TRBJ2-3; 10 bases fit TRBD1. CDR3 length equals 16 residues. V was clipped by 3 bases and J by 5 bases; unmatched bases: 8. Germline values: CDR1 MNHNS, CDR2 SASEGT. CDR3: CASSELTGGEGDTQYF. CDR3 bases: TGTGCCAGCAGTGAGCTGACAGGGGGCGAAGGAGATACGCAGTATTTT.

V usage is TRBV27 and J usage is TRBJ2-5, with unresolved D. The CDR3 loop spans 15 amino acids. Trimming left V 0 bases short and J 4 bases short, with 12 bases between. The germline V gene has CDR1 MNHEY and CDR2 SMNVEV (reference sequence). The CDR3 coding sequence is TGTGCCAGCAGTTTATCGTGGCGAGACCCAGAGACCCAGTACTTC. Translating it yields CASSLSWRDPETQYF.

J is TRBJ1-2 and V is TRBV7-9; weak D call: TRBD1 (6 bases). Between the trimmed V and J ends, which lost 8 bases and 1 base, there was a span of 17 bases. CDR3 length: 15 residues. Germline V gene lookup returns CDR1 SEHNR and CDR2 FQNEAQ (reference sequence). This chain's CDR3 is CASGGATTYNYGYTF. CDR3 bases: TGTGCCAGCGGGGGGGCAACCACCTATAACTATGGCTACACCTTC.

This clonotype occurred a few times. V gene TRBV29-1 combines with J gene TRBJ1-2; D perhaps matches TRBD1 (5 bases). V was shortened by 7 bases and J by 7 bases, with 16 bases between the two germline ends. The germline V gene has CDR1 SQVTM and CDR2 ANQGSEA. The CDR3 runs 12 residues. The CDR3 is CSAPSRELGYTF. The CDR3 region has the DNA TGCAGCGCCCCTAGCAGGGAACTTGGCTACACCTTC.

The gene calls are TRBV27 and TRBJ1-2, with TRBD1 matching 8 bases. V lost 5 bases, J lost 6 bases, and 8 bases stayed unmatched. Germline-derived CDR1 and CDR2 are MNHEY and SMNVEV (reference sequence). This CDR3 has 14 amino acids. The CDR3 DNA reads as TGTGCCAGCAGTCCAGGACAGGGATACCATGGCTACACCTTC. Encoded protein: CASSPGQGYHGYTF.

This clonotype was observed a few times. The chain combines TRBV9 with TRBJ1-1; the match to TRBD1 covers 9 bases. CDR1 and CDR2 (germline): SGDLS, YYNGEE. This CDR3 comprises 19 residues. V was clipped by 1 base and J by 7 bases; unmatched bases: 20. CDR3 nucleotide sequence: TGTGCCAGCAGCGTAAACCGGGACAGGGTAGGGGTTACGAACGGTGAAGCTTTCTTT. It yields the protein CASSVNRDRVGVTNGEAFF.

Remarks on this clonotype: One end of the junction varies from germline; a read error may be responsible. The rearrangement joins TRBV2 to TRBJ1-2; D may be TRBD1 (6 bases). This CDR3 has 15 residues. Per germline, CDR1 SNHLY and CDR2 FYNNEI. CDR3 sequence reads: CVSTVTGYSRYGYTF. The CDR3 nucleotides read TGTGTCAGCACCGTCACAGGGTACTCCCGCTATGGCTACACCTTC.

The chain recombines TRBV5-1 with TRBJ1-3; D is uncertain. The germline V gene has CDR1 SGHRS and CDR2 YFSETQ. The ends were cut back, 0 bases at V and 0 bases at J, with 7 bases in the middle. The CDR3 length is 15 residues. The CDR3 is CASSLEEPSGNTIYF. The CDR3 DNA reads TGCGCCAGCAGCTTGGAGGAACCCTCTGGAAACACCATATATTTT.

This clonotype was counted only a few times. This sequence joins TRBV6-2 or TRBV6-3 and TRBJ1-1, with unresolved D. Trimming took 1 base from V and 7 from J, leaving 10 bases between them. Germline CDR1 reads MNHEY; CDR2 reads SVGEGT. The CDR3 totals 13 residues. CDR3 sequence reads: CASSYYRAFEAFF. The DNA for the CDR3 is TGTGCCAGCAGTTACTATCGGGCCTTTGAAGCTTTCTTT.

CDR3 in DNA: TGTGCCATCGGCGGTCCTAATTCACCCCTCCACTTT. This sequence encodes CAIGGPNSPLHF. The genes are TRBV10-3 and TRBJ1-6; D is ambiguous. CDR1 ENHRY and CDR2 SYGVKD come from the germline V gene. The V gene lost 8 bases and the J gene lost 6 bases, with 8 bases spanning the gap. This CDR3 contains 12 residues.

The chain couples TRBV14 to TRBJ1-1, with D unresolved. V was shortened by 5 bases and J by 5 bases, with 9 bases between the two germline ends. Germline CDR1 and CDR2: SGHDN and FVKESK. This CDR3 spans 12 amino acids. CDR3 sequence reads: CASSKGRTEAFF. CDR3 nucleotide sequence: TGTGCCAGCAGCAAGGGAAGGACTGAAGCTTTCTTT.

A word on this clonotype: Just one base apart from a much larger clone, this may be a read error. The rearrangement joins TRBV7-8 to TRBJ2-5; D perhaps matches TRBD2 (5 bases). The CDR3 is 19 residues long. The germline CDR1 and CDR2 sequences are SGHVS and FQNEAQ. The chain's CDR3 is CASTSSLRVARGLEETQCF. The CDR3 DNA reads TGTGCCAGCACCTCCAGTTTAAGGGTAGCGAGAGGGTTAGAAGAGACCCAGTGCTTC.

This clonotype has a handful of counts. The CDR3, as DNA: TGTGCCAGCAGTTATAGCGGGGGGGCCTTTGAGCAGTTCTTC. It codes for CASSYSGGAFEQFF. The chain joins TRBV6-5 to TRBJ2-1, with 11 nucleotides matching TRBD2. From germline, CDR1 is MNHEY and CDR2 SVGAGI. V was clipped by 3 bases and J by 9 bases; unmatched bases: 4. This CDR3 has 14 amino acids.

A single count supports this clonotype. CDR3 in amino acids: CASSPRKTGPYSPLHF. CDR3 nucleotide sequence: TGTGCCAGCAGTCCGCGCAAGACAGGACCCTATTCACCCCTCCACTTT. The chain links TRBV27 to TRBJ1-6, with D perhaps matching TRBD1 (6 bases). Trimming cost V 5 bases and J 8 bases, with 19 bases left between them. This CDR3 has 16 residues. Per germline, CDR1 MNHEY and CDR2 SMNVEV (reference sequence).

This clonotype was recorded once. The chain couples TRBV5-4 to TRBJ1-6, with 7 positions matching TRBD1. The CDR3 contains 14 residues. V shed 5 bases and J 5 bases; nucleotides not matched to a gene: 4. Germline CDR1 reads SGHNT; CDR2 reads YYREEE (reference sequence). CDR3 sequence: CASRDDRDNSPLHF. DNA for the CDR3: TGTGCCAGCAGAGACGACAGGGATAATTCACCCCTCCACTTT.

This clonotype came up many times. The rearrangement uses TRBV7-6 and TRBJ2-3, with D perhaps given as TRBD1 or TRBD2 (6 bases each). Trimming took off 7 bases at V and 2 bases at J, with 19 bases between the two ends. Germline V lookup: CDR1 SGHVS, CDR2 FNYEAQ. The CDR3 extends over 16 amino acids. For the CDR3, the DNA is TGTGCCAGCACCATGGGGGGTGGGGGGCCCACAGATACGCAGTATTTT. Its translation is CASTMGGGGPTDTQYF.

This clonotype has more than one count but fewer than ten. The rearrangement uses TRBV20-1 and TRBJ1-6, with D hard to call. Trimming took off 5 bases at V and 11 bases at J, with 10 bases between the two ends. Germline-derived CDR1 and CDR2 are DFQATT and SNEGSKA (reference sequence). This CDR3 region has 11 residues. CDR3 amino acids: CSARTAPPLHF. DNA for the CDR3: TGCAGTGCTCGGACTGCCCCACCCCTCCACTTT.

The CDR3 reads CASSLLGGADTEAFF. The CDR3 DNA sequence: TGTGCCAGCAGCTTATTAGGGGGCGCCGACACTGAAGCTTTCTTT. V and J are TRBV7-9 and TRBJ1-1, with 7 bases that match TRBD1. Germline V lookup: CDR1 SEHNR, CDR2 FQNEAQ (reference sequence). The CDR3 contains 15 residues. V lost 2 bases and J lost 3; bases outside the gene matches: 6. Complete variable domain (other parts from reference TRBV7-9 and TRBJ1-1): DTGVSQNPRHKITKRGQNVTFRCDPISEHNRLYWYRQTLGQGPEFLTYFQNEAQLEKSRLLSDRFSAERPKGSFSTLEIQRTEQGDSAMYLCASSLLGGADTEAFFGQGTRLTVV.

Remarks on this clonotype: A junction end diverges from the germline sequence, so it may reflect a read error. The J gene is TRBJ1-2, the V gene TRBV6-1, with 7 bases identical to TRBD1. This CDR3 has 16 amino acids. Germline assignment: CDR1 MNHNS and CDR2 SASEGT. The CDR3, as DNA: TGTGCCAGCAGTGAACGGTTGACAGGGAGTATCTATGACTACACCTTC. Translating it yields CASSERLTGSIYDYTF.

The V and J genes are TRBV27 and TRBJ2-4, with 13 bases that match TRBD2. This CDR3 has 14 residues. V shed 8 bases, J shed 8 bases, and the junction held 6 bases outside the gene matches. Germline values: CDR1 MNHEY, CDR2 SMNVEV (reference sequence). CDR3 bases: TGTGCCAGCGGCACTAGCGGGGGGGCCGACATTCAGTACTTC. Translating it yields CASGTSGGADIQYF.